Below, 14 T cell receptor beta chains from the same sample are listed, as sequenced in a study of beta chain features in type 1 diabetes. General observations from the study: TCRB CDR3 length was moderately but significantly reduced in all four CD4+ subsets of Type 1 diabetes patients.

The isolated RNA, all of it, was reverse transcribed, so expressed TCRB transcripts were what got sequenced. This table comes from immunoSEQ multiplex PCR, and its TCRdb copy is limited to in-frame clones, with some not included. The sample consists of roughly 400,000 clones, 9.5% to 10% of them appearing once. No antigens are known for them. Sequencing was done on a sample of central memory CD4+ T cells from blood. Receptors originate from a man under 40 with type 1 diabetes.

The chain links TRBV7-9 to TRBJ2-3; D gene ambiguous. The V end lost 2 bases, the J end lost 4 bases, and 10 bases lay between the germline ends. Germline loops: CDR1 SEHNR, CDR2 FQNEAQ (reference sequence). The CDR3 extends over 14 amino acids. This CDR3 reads CASSLMNPADTQYF. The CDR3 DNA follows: TGTGCCAGCAGCTTAATGAATCCCGCAGATACGCAGTATTTT.

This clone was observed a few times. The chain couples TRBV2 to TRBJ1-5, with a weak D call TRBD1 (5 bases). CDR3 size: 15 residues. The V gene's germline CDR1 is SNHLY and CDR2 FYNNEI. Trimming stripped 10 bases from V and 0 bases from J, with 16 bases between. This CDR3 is CATTEGAYSNQPQHF. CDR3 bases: TGTGCCACCACTGAAGGGGCTTATAGCAATCAGCCCCAGCATTTT.

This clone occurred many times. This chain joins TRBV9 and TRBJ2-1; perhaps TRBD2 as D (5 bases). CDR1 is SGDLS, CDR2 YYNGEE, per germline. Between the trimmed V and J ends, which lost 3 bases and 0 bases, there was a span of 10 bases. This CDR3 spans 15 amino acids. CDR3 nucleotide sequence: TGTGCCAGCAGCGCCAGCGGTACCTCCTACAATGAGCAGTTCTTC. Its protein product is CASSASGTSYNEQFF.

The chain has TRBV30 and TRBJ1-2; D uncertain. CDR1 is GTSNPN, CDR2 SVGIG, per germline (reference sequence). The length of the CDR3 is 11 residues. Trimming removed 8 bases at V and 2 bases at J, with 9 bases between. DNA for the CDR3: TGTGCCGGTATGTGGAACTATGGCTACACCTTC. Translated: CAGMWNYGYTF.

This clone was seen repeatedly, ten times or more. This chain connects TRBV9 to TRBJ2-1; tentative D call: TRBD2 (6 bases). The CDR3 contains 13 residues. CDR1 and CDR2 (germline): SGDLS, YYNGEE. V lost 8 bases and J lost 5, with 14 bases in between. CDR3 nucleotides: TGTGCCAGTGGGCCTAGCGTCAACAATGAGCAGTTCTTC. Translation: CASGPSVNNEQFF.

The CDR3 nucleotides read TGTGCCAGCACCGACCTACAATACGGACAGGGGAGCTCCTACGAGCAGTACTTC. Protein sequence: CASTDLQYGQGSSYEQYF. V and J are TRBV28 and TRBJ2-7; 9 bases are a match to TRBD1. Germline V gives CDR1 MDHEN, CDR2 SYDVKM. The CDR3 length is 18 residues. Trimming cost V 7 bases and J 0 bases; bases outside gene matches: 16.

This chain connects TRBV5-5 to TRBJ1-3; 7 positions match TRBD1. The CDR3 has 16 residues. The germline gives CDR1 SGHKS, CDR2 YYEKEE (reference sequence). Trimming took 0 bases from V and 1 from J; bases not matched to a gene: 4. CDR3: CASSLDDRESGNTIYF. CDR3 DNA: TGTGCCAGCAGCTTGGACGACAGGGAGTCTGGAAACACCATATATTTT.

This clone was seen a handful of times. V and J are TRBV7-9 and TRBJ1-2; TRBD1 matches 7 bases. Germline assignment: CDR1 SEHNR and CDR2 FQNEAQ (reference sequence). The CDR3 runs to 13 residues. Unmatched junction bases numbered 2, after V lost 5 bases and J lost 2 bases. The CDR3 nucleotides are TGTGCCAGCAGCCCGACAGGGAACTATGGCTACACCTTC. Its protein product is CASSPTGNYGYTF.

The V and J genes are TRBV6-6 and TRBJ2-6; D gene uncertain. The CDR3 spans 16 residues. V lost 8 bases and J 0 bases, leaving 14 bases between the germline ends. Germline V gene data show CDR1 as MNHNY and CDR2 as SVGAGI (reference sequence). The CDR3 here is CASGHRVSSGANVLTF. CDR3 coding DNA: TGTGCCAGCGGGCATAGGGTTAGCTCTGGGGCCAACGTCCTGACTTTC.

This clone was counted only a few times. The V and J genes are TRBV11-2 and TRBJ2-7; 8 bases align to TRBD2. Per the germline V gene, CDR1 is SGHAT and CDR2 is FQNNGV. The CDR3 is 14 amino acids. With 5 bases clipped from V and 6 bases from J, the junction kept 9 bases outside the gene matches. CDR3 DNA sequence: TGTGCCAGCAGCCCGGGGGGGCTAGCGGGCGAGCAGTACTTC. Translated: CASSPGGLAGEQYF.

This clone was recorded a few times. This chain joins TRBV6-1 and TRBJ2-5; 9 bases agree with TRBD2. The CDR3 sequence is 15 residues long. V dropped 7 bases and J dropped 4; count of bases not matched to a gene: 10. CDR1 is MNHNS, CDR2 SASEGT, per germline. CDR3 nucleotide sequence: TGTGCCAGCAAACCGGCGGGAGGGCCGCGAGAGACCCAGTACTTC. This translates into CASKPAGGPRETQYF.

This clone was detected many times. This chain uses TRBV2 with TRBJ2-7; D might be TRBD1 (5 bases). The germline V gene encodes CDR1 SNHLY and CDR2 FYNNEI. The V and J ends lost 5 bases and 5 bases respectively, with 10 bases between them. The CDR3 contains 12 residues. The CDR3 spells CASSTGSNEQYF. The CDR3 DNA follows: TGTGCCAGCAGTACAGGCAGCAACGAGCAGTACTTC.

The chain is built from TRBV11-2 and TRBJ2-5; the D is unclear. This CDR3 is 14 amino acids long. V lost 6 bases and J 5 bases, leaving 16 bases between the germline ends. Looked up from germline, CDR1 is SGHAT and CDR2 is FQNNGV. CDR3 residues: CASRPGWGGETQYF. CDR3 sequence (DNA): TGTGCCAGCAGGCCCGGTTGGGGTGGTGAGACCCAGTACTTC.

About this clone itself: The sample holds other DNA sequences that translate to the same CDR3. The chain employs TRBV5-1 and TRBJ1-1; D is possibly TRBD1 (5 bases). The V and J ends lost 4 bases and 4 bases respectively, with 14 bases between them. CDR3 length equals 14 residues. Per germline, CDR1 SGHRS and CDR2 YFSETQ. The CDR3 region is CASSPGGGGTEAFF. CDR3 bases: TGCGCCAGCAGCCCCGGTGGGGGAGGCACTGAAGCTTTCTTT.